The 24 T cell receptor beta chains presented below share a single source sample, sequenced in a study of T cell repertoires in cytomegalovirus infection. Via MiXCR, TCRdb re-called the reads, giving one row per CDR3 protein. The profile shows about 770,000 distinct CDR3 sequences, 29% of them singletons. Their antigens remain unidentified. The specimen was cultured CD8+ T cells from PBMCs, collected from culture after CMV antigen stimulation. The receptors shown here come from a human donor in good health (CMV status not recorded). Some clones in this sample may be carry-over from other donors' samples.

The chain employs TRBV19 and TRBJ1-5; TRBD1 matches at 8 bases. Unmatched junction bases numbered 4, after V lost 6 bases and J lost 0 bases. The CDR3 is 15 amino acids. Germline V gene data show CDR1 as LNHDA and CDR2 as SQIVND (reference sequence). In nucleotides, the CDR3 is TGTGCCAGTAGCTGGGACAGGAATAGCAATCAGCCCCAGCATTTT. Protein product: CASSWDRNSNQPQHF.

The rearrangement joins TRBV9 to TRBJ2-1; D may correspond to TRBD1 or TRBD2 (6 bases each). The CDR3 is 15 residues long. Germline values: CDR1 SGDLS, CDR2 YYNGEE. Trimming took off 4 bases at V and 2 bases at J, with 13 bases between the two ends. CDR3 region: CASSYGGMAYNEQFF. CDR3 nucleotide sequence: TGTGCCAGCAGCTACGGGGGCATGGCCTACAATGAGCAGTTCTTC.

This clonotype was observed a handful of times. The chain links TRBV7-2 to TRBJ2-3; D assignment may be TRBD1 or TRBD2 (5 bases each). With 5 bases removed from V and 6 bases from J, the gap between germline ends came to 15 bases. The CDR3 length is 14 residues. The germline V gene has CDR1 SGHTA and CDR2 FQGNSA. The CDR3 DNA follows: TGTGCCAGCAGCAAGGGACCAATCGGGGATACGCAGTATTTT. As protein: CASSKGPIGDTQYF. Filled out from reference TRBV7-2 and TRBJ2-3, the complete variable domain reads GAGVSQSPSNKVTEKGKDVELRCDPISGHTALYWYRQSLGQGLEFLIYFQGNSAPDKSGLPSDRFSAERTGGSVSTLTIQRTQQEDSAVYLCASSKGPIGDTQYFGPGTRLTVL.

This clonotype was picked up many times. This chain joins TRBV7-6 and TRBJ1-4; TRBD1 might be the D (5 bases). The V gene lost 3 bases and the J gene lost 13 bases, with 18 bases spanning the gap. There are 14 residues in the CDR3. From germline, CDR1 is SGHVS and CDR2 FNYEAQ. The CDR3 loop is CASSFLGGPQGLFF. The CDR3 bases are TGTGCCAGCAGCTTTCTCGGAGGCCCGCAGGGACTGTTTTTT.

CDR3 sequence reads: CASSWFGGLSNYGYTF. CDR3 coding DNA: TGTGCCAGCAGTTGGTTTGGGGGGCTATCTAACTATGGCTACACCTTC. J is TRBJ1-2 and V is TRBV28; possibly TRBD1 for D (6 bases). The CDR3 totals 16 residues. Per the germline V gene, CDR1 is MDHEN and CDR2 is SYDVKM. V lost 4 bases and J lost 0, with 15 bases in between.

This clonotype was counted only a few times. The rearrangement joins TRBV6-2 or TRBV6-3 to TRBJ2-3; D is ambiguous. Trimming took off 5 bases at V and 0 bases at J, with 9 bases between the two ends. Germline CDR1 MNHEY, CDR2 SVGEGT. The CDR3 covers 14 residues. The CDR3 protein is CASSIEASTDTQYF. CDR3 bases: TGTGCCAGCAGTATTGAGGCGAGCACAGATACGCAGTATTTT.

This clonotype showed up many times. This chain links TRBV7-9 with TRBJ1-1; D ambiguous. In germline, CDR1 is SEHNR, CDR2 FQNEAQ (reference sequence). This CDR3 region has 14 residues. The V gene lost 3 bases and the J gene lost 5 bases, with 13 bases spanning the gap. DNA for the CDR3: TGTGCCAGCAGCTTGGGGTGGGATTGGACTGAAGCTTTCTTT. Encoded protein: CASSLGWDWTEAFF.

This clonotype was seen once. V usage is TRBV2 and J usage is TRBJ2-2; D gene unclear. V lost 4 bases and J lost 6, with 9 bases in between. Germline values: CDR1 SNHLY, CDR2 FYNNEI. The CDR3 length is 13 residues. Here the CDR3 reads CASSGRPSGELFF. Written as DNA, the CDR3 is TGTGCCAGCAGTGGCCGACCGTCCGGGGAGCTGTTTTTT.

V usage is TRBV5-1 and J usage is TRBJ1-4; the match to TRBD1 covers 8 bases. The J segment lost 1 base and the V segment lost 4 bases, leaving 6 bases of the junction unmatched. The germline gives CDR1 SGHRS, CDR2 YFSETQ. This CDR3 has 16 amino acids. The CDR3 loop reads CASSPGQGLTNEKLFF. The CDR3 DNA is TGCGCCAGCAGCCCAGGACAGGGATTAACTAATGAAAAACTGTTTTTT.

CDR3 in DNA: TGTGCCAGCAAACATCCTCCCAGGGGACTCTATGGCTACACCTTC. It codes for CASKHPPRGLYGYTF. J is TRBJ1-2 and V is TRBV27; possibly TRBD1 for D (6 bases). The V end was cut by 7 bases, the J end by 4 bases, with 19 bases between. This CDR3 is 15 amino acids long. Germline CDR1 MNHEY, CDR2 SMNVEV (reference sequence).

V gene TRBV4-1 combines with J gene TRBJ2-3; D ambiguous. The V gene's germline CDR1 is MGHRA and CDR2 YSYEKL. This CDR3 has 14 residues. The V and J ends lost 0 bases and 2 bases respectively, with 6 bases between them. The CDR3: CASSQEKNTDTQYF. DNA of the CDR3: TGCGCCAGCAGCCAAGAGAAGAACACAGATACGCAGTATTTT.

Remarks on this clonotype: This CDR3 is missing its conserved last phenylalanine or tryptophan, likely due to a read error. The chain has TRBV6-6 and TRBJ1-6; D is unresolved. The V gene lost 4 bases and the J gene lost 9 bases, with 16 bases spanning the gap. This CDR3 comprises 15 residues. Germline lookup yields CDR1 MNHNY and CDR2 SVGAGI (reference sequence). CDR3 bases: TGTGCCAGCAGTTCACGCCGGGAGGAGCCTTCACCCCTCCACTAT. It translates to CASSSRREEPSPLHY.

This clonotype was counted a few times. The rearrangement links TRBV7-9 to TRBJ1-2, with D possibly TRBD1 on 5 matching bases. The CDR3 is made up of 22 amino acids. V lost 0 bases and J 4 bases, leaving 33 bases between the germline ends. In germline, CDR1 is SEHNR, CDR2 FQNEAQ (reference sequence). This chain's CDR3 is CASSLAYGELKDTPLSVYGYTF. Written as DNA, the CDR3 is TGTGCCAGCAGCTTAGCATATGGCGAGCTAAAGGACACCCCCCTATCGGTCTATGGCTACACCTTC.

The chain couples TRBV6-5 to TRBJ2-4; D gene unclear. V was cut by 6 bases and J by 5 bases, with 17 bases left in between. In germline, CDR1 is MNHEY, CDR2 SVGAGI. The CDR3 totals 15 residues. In nucleotides, the CDR3 is TGTGCCAGCAGACGAGGCGGACCTAGGGAAAACATTCAGTACTTC. Its protein product is CASRRGGPRENIQYF.

The rearrangement joins TRBV7-6 to TRBJ2-3, with 11 nucleotides matching TRBD1. Trimming at V came to 8 bases and at J to 4 bases, leaving 5 bases not matched to a gene. The CDR3 has 14 residues. In germline, CDR1 is SGHVS, CDR2 FNYEAQ. CDR3 amino acids: CASEGQGGSDTQYF. The CDR3 DNA reads as TGTGCCAGCGAGGGACAGGGGGGCTCAGATACGCAGTATTTT.

This chain uses TRBV9 with TRBJ1-1, with TRBD1 as a possible D gene (5 bases). Trimming took 4 bases from V and 1 from J, leaving 17 bases between them. The CDR3 has 16 residues. Germline V gene sequence: CDR1 SGDLS, CDR2 YYNGEE. Here the CDR3 DNA reads TGTGCCAGCAGCTCTGAGGGGATAAGATCGAACACTGAAGCTTTCTTT. Residues: CASSSEGIRSNTEAFF.

Many counts were recorded for this clonotype. This chain joins TRBV7-2 and TRBJ2-1, with D perhaps TRBD1 (6 bases). Germline V gene sequence: CDR1 SGHTA, CDR2 FQGNSA. V lost 4 bases and J lost 4, with 8 bases in between. This CDR3 comprises 13 residues. The CDR3 nucleotides are TGTGCCAGCAGCTGGACAGAATACAATGAGCAGTTCTTC. As protein: CASSWTEYNEQFF.

This clonotype was detected only a few times. As DNA, the CDR3 is TGTGCCAGCAGTTTATCAATCTTGACAGGGGGTCACTATGGCTACACCTTC. It encodes CASSLSILTGGHYGYTF. The J gene is TRBJ1-2, the V gene TRBV27; 9 positions agree with TRBD1. J gave up 3 bases and V 0 bases, and 8 bases lay outside the gene matches. The CDR3 is 17 amino acids. The germline V gene has CDR1 MNHEY and CDR2 SMNVEV (reference sequence).

This clonotype was seen many times. The rearrangement joins TRBV7-2 to TRBJ2-5; the match to TRBD2 covers 7 bases. This CDR3 is 15 amino acids long. Germline CDR1 is SGHTA and CDR2 is FQGNSA. Trimming took 1 base from V and 2 from J; bases not matched to a gene: 4. The CDR3 protein is CASSLGPAGQETQYF. In DNA, the CDR3 is TGTGCCAGCAGCTTAGGGCCAGCGGGGCAAGAGACCCAGTACTTC.

This chain links TRBV7-9 with TRBJ1-5, with D uncertain. Germline assignment: CDR1 SEHNR and CDR2 FQNEAQ (reference sequence). The length of the CDR3 is 16 residues. Trimming stripped 5 bases from V and 5 bases from J, with 19 bases between. The CDR3 sequence: CASSQDLTVSDQPQHF. The CDR3 nucleotides read TGTGCCAGCAGCCAAGACCTAACGGTATCGGATCAGCCCCAGCATTTT.

V and J are TRBV12-3 or TRBV12-4 and TRBJ2-1; tentatively, D is TRBD2 (5 bases). The CDR3 is 15 residues long. Deletions cut 3 bases from V and 3 bases from J, with 12 bases between. CDR3 sequence (DNA): TGTGCCAGCAGTTTTGAGGGCTCGAGCTACAATGAGCAGTTCTTC. This sequence encodes CASSFEGSSYNEQFF.

The chain links TRBV6-5 to TRBJ1-2; no reliable D call. This CDR3 has 12 residues. Trimming pared 4 bases from V and 7 bases from J, leaving 10 bases between. Germline values: CDR1 MNHEY, CDR2 SVGAGI. In DNA, the CDR3 is TGTGCCAGCAGTTGGGGTGGGGTTGGCTACACCTTC. Protein: CASSWGGVGYTF.

This clonotype was picked up many times. The rearrangement joins TRBV6-6 to TRBJ2-1, with D possibly being TRBD1 or TRBD2 (5 bases each). This CDR3 contains 16 residues. The germline V gene encodes CDR1 MNHNY and CDR2 SVGAGI (reference sequence). Trimming removed 10 bases from V and 0 bases from J, with 19 bases in between. The CDR3 DNA sequence: TGTGCCACCAGGTGGGTGACGGGACCCTCCTACAATGAGCAGTTCTTC. Its protein is CATRWVTGPSYNEQFF.

This clonotype was picked up many times. This chain links TRBV7-9 with TRBJ1-3, with 9 bases that match TRBD1. The V gene end was trimmed by 4 bases and the J gene end by 3 bases; junction bases not matched to a gene: 19. CDR3 length equals 20 residues. CDR1 and CDR2 from the germline V gene are SEHNR and FQNEAQ (reference sequence). CDR3 DNA: TGTGCCAGCAGCTCTACCGGGACAGGGAGTGTGTCGAGGCTTGGAAACACCATATATTTT. This sequence encodes CASSSTGTGSVSRLGNTIYF.